Listed below are T cell receptor beta chains from one sample, sequenced in a study of Graves' ophthalmopathy and Graves' hyperthyroidism. One entry per CDR3 protein results from TCRdb running MiXCR on the multiplex PCR reads. The sample includes 400,000 or so distinct CDR3 sequences, 15% of them seen just once. The sequenced sample was peripheral blood. The receptor source for this set is a woman aged 18-29 years with stable Graves' hyperthyroidism. CDR3s include the opening cysteine and the closing phenylalanine or tryptophan. The order of the fields is V gene, J gene, D gene, clone size, CDR3 DNA, CDR3 protein. D genes are given only for firm matches. Expanded clones get a size class; other rows say once, few or many, or leave the size out.

>TRBV12-5|TRBJ1-1|NA|many
TGTGCTAGTGGTTTGGAAAGGGCTAAGAACACTGAAGCTTTCTTT
CASGLERAKNTEAFF
>TRBV4-1|TRBJ2-7|NA|many
TGCGCCAGCAGTTACCCTGGGGATTACCCCTACGAGCAGTACTTC
CASSYPGDYPYEQYF
>TRBV24-1|TRBJ2-5|TRBD1|NA
TGTGCCACCAGTGATGGACAGGGGATCTCAGAGACCCAGTACTTC
CATSDGQGISETQYF
>TRBV27|TRBJ1-6|NA|many
TGTGCCAGCAGTTCCTCGGTGGTCGGACCCCTCCACTTT
CASSSSVVGPLHF
>TRBV19|TRBJ1-1|TRBD1|many
TGTGCCAGTAGGCTTCTACCGGGACAGGGGTTAACTGAAGCTTTCTTT
CASRLLPGQGLTEAFF
>TRBV15|TRBJ1-1|NA|many
TGTGCCACCAGCAGAGATGCGGAGGGGCACACTGAAGCTTTCTTT
CATSRDAEGHTEAFF
>TRBV6-2/TRBV6-3|TRBJ2-4|TRBD1|few
TGTGCCAGCAGCCAGCTGGGGACAGGGAACATTAAGTACTTC
CASSQLGTGNIKYF
>TRBV6-1|TRBJ2-3|TRBD2|many
TGTGCCAGCAGCCCAGGACTAGAGATCGATACGCAGTATTTT
CASSPGLEIDTQYF
>TRBV2|TRBJ2-6|TRBD2|few
TGTGCCAGCATCCCCGGACTAGCGGGGGGCTTTGGGGCCAACGTCCTGACTTTC
CASIPGLAGGFGANVLTF
>TRBV12-3/TRBV12-4|TRBJ1-6|TRBD1|many
TGTGCCAGCAGTTTCCTCCACGGACAGGGGCTTTATTCACCCCTCCACTTT
CASSFLHGQGLYSPLHF
>TRBV20-1|TRBJ1-1|TRBD1|many
TGCAGTGCGCCCTCAACAGGGGGTGGTGTAACTGAAGCTTTCTTT
CSAPSTGGGVTEAFF
>TRBV19|TRBJ1-1|TRBD1|NA
TGTGCCAGTAATCACAGGGGAATGAACACTGAAGCTTTCTTT
CASNHRGMNTEAFF
>TRBV10-3|TRBJ1-2|NA|many
TGTGCCGTCAAACCCGAGGGGGGCTATGGCTACACCTTC
CAVKPEGGYGYTF
>TRBV12-3/TRBV12-4|TRBJ1-3|NA|many
TGTGCCAGCAGAAAACAGGGAGGGAACACCATATATTTT
CASRKQGGNTIYF
>TRBV20-1|TRBJ2-7|TRBD2|NA
TGCAGTGCCGCCGGGGGGGAACACTACGAGCAGTACTTC
CSAAGGEHYEQYF
>TRBV11-3|TRBJ2-7|NA|many
TGTGCCAGCACCGTCCGGGGGGCGGTGTACGAGCAGTACTTC
CASTVRGAVYEQYF
>TRBV12-3/TRBV12-4|TRBJ2-5|TRBD2|many
TGTGCCAGCAGTTTACTAGCGGGGGAGAAGACCCAGTACTTC
CASSLLAGEKTQYF
>TRBV12-3/TRBV12-4|TRBJ2-2|NA|few
TGTGCCAGCAGTTTAGAGGCCCCCTTAGGCCACCACCCGAACACCGGGGAGCTGTTTTTT
CASSLEAPLGHHPNTGELFF
>TRBV4-2|TRBJ1-1|NA|many
TGTGCCAGCAGCCAAGTAGGACAGTCGAACACTGAAGCTTTCTTT
CASSQVGQSNTEAFF
>TRBV12-3/TRBV12-4|TRBJ2-7|NA|many
TGTGCCAGCAGTAGTACCCGGGTCTCTGAGTGGGAGCAGTACTTC
CASSSTRVSEWEQYF
>TRBV29-1|TRBJ2-7|NA|many
TGCAGCGTTGGGGTGACAGTCTACGAGCAGTACTTC
CSVGVTVYEQYF
>TRBV20-1|TRBJ1-5|NA|NA
TGCAGTGCTTTAAACGTGGGGGGTGAGCCCCAGCATTTT
CSALNVGGEPQHF
>TRBV5-1|TRBJ2-7|TRBD1|NA
TGCGCCAGCAGCGAACCGGGGACAGCGAAAGTATACGAGCAGTACTTC
CASSEPGTAKVYEQYF
>TRBV6-5|TRBJ2-7|NA|many
TGTGCCAGTCTTCCCCGGTGGGGTTCCTACGAGCAGTACTTC
CASLPRWGSYEQYF
>TRBV10-1|TRBJ2-7|NA|many
TGCGCCAGCAGTGAGATAAGCGATGGCGAGCAGTACTTC
CASSEISDGEQYF
>TRBV20-1|TRBJ1-2|TRBD1|many
TGCAGTGCACGGCAGGGGGATGGAGGCTACACCTTC
CSARQGDGGYTF
>TRBV2|TRBJ1-1|TRBD1|many
TGTGCCAGCAGTGACTGGACAGGAGCGAACACTGAAGCTTTCTTT
CASSDWTGANTEAFF
>TRBV10-2|TRBJ1-5|TRBD1|many
TGCGCCAGCAGGGCTGGACAGGGAGGCAATCAGCCCCAGCATTTT
CASRAGQGGNQPQHF
>TRBV24-1|TRBJ2-2|TRBD2|many
TGTGCCACCAGTGATCGACCCCCTGTTAGGGCGGGGGGGCGAACCGGGGAGCTGTTTTTT
CATSDRPPVRAGGRTGELFF
>TRBV6-2/TRBV6-3|TRBJ1-1|TRBD1|many
TGTGCCAGCAGTTACAGGGGGCAACCTCCTAACACTGAAGCTTTCTTT
CASSYRGQPPNTEAFF
>TRBV19|TRBJ2-2|TRBD2|many
TGTGCCAGTAGTATAGATCTAGCGGGGGGGCCTTACACCGGGGAGCTGTTTTTT
CASSIDLAGGPYTGELFF
>TRBV20-1|TRBJ1-5|TRBD1|many
TGCAGTGCTAGTCTGACAGGGGGCGGGGAGCCCCAGCATTTT
CSASLTGGGEPQHF
>TRBV6-1|TRBJ2-7|TRBD2|NA
TGTGCCAGCCTCTACGGACTAGCGGGAGATCTCTACGAGCAGTACTTC
CASLYGLAGDLYEQYF
>TRBV6-2/TRBV6-3|TRBJ2-7|NA|many
TGTGCCAGCAGTTACCCGGGACGCTATAGGGAGCAGTACTTC
CASSYPGRYREQYF
>TRBV12-3/TRBV12-4|TRBJ2-7|TRBD1|many
TGTGCCAGCAGTAGGGACAGCACCCTCTACGAGCAGTACTTC
CASSRDSTLYEQYF
>TRBV25-1|TRBJ2-7|NA|many
TGTGCCAGCAGTGATTACAGGGACGAGCAGTACTTC
CASSDYRDEQYF
>TRBV4-2|TRBJ1-1|NA|many
TGTGCCAGTTGCCGGGAGGAAACGAGCACTGAAGCTTTCTTT
CASCREETSTEAFF
>TRBV12-3/TRBV12-4|TRBJ1-6|NA|many
TGTGCCAGCAGTCCTTGGGGAGGGAATTCACCCCTCCACTTT
CASSPWGGNSPLHF
>TRBV12-5|TRBJ1-1|NA|NA
TGTGCTAGTGCTCGGGACCGAGATGAAGCTTTCTTT
CASARDRDEAFF
>TRBV20-1|TRBJ1-5|NA|NA
TGCAGTGCTAGTAGAGGGGTGGAACAGCCCCAGCATTTT
CSASRGVEQPQHF
>TRBV12-3/TRBV12-4|TRBJ2-5|NA|many
TGTGCCAGCAGCTTCAGCGGGGAGACCCAGTACTTC
CASSFSGETQYF
>TRBV18|TRBJ2-5|TRBD1|few
TGTGCCAGCCTCCGGGACAGCCAAGAGACCCAGTACTTC
CASLRDSQETQYF
>TRBV27|TRBJ1-2|NA|many
TGTGCCAGCAGTTCCCTACAGAGGAACTATGGCTACACCTTC
CASSSLQRNYGYTF
>TRBV11-2|TRBJ2-7|TRBD1|many
TGTGCCAGCAGCATAACAGGGGGCCCTCCCTACGAGCAGTACTTC
CASSITGGPPYEQYF
>TRBV15|TRBJ2-5|NA|many
TGTGCGAGGGAAGGAGGGGACGGCGAGACCCAGTACTTC
CAREGGDGETQYF
>TRBV12-3/TRBV12-4|TRBJ1-2|NA|NA
TGTGCCAGCAGTCTAACGGGGACCACCTTC
CASSLTGTTF
>TRBV13|TRBJ2-7|NA|few
TGTGCCAGCAGCTTACGAGGAATCCTAGCCTACGAGCAGTACTTC
CASSLRGILAYEQYF
>TRBV6-1|TRBJ1-5|NA|many
TGTGCCAGCAGTGACACCTTCAATCAGCCCCAGCATTTT
CASSDTFNQPQHF
>TRBV6-2/TRBV6-3|TRBJ2-7|TRBD2|many
TGTGCCAGCAGTTACCAGCGGGGGGGCCGGGAGCAGTACTTC
CASSYQRGGREQYF
>TRBV4-1|TRBJ1-1|NA|few
TGCGCCAGCAGCCAAGGGGCGAGGAACACTGAAGCTTTCTTT
CASSQGARNTEAFF
>TRBV7-2|TRBJ2-7|TRBD1|many
TGTGCCAGCAGCTCCAAGACAGGGGGCAATGGCGAGCAGTACTTC
CASSSKTGGNGEQYF
>TRBV12-3/TRBV12-4|TRBJ2-7|TRBD1|many
TGTGCCAGCAGTTTAGAGGCGGGACAGGCGCACTACGAGCAGTACTTC
CASSLEAGQAHYEQYF
>TRBV28|TRBJ2-7|NA|many
TGTGCCAGCAGTTCTTACTACGAGCAGTACTTC
CASSSYYEQYF
>TRBV7-2|TRBJ2-4|NA|NA
TGTGCCAGCAGTTACTCAGGGGAAGGATACATTCAGTACTTC
CASSYSGEGYIQYF
>TRBV7-2|TRBJ2-6|NA|NA
TGTGCCAGCAGCTTCCTTAGAAGTGGCAGGGGAGAGGCTGGGGCCAACGTCCTGACTTTC
CASSFLRSGRGEAGANVLTF